This T cell receptor beta chain originates from a study of T cells in localized non-small cell lung cancer. Deletions cut 5 bases from V and 5 bases from J, with 13 bases between. CDR1 is MDHEN, CDR2 SYDVKM, per germline. The CDR3 totals 14 residues. This clone has only a few counts. The table came from immunoSEQ multiplex PCR; TCRdb's copy has only in-frame clones and leaves some out. The sample lists 2,000 or so clones, 15% to 20% occurring once. The sequence was obtained from a female donor aged 60 or older with stage I squamous cell lung carcinoma. The chain joins TRBV28 to TRBJ1-5, with a possible D match to TRBD1 (5 bases). This specimen consisted of lung tumor tissue, obtained before any cancer treatment. The DNA for the CDR3 is TGTGCCAGCAGTCCTGGAGGGGCGTATCAGCCCCAGCATTTT. Translation: CASSPGGAYQPQHF.